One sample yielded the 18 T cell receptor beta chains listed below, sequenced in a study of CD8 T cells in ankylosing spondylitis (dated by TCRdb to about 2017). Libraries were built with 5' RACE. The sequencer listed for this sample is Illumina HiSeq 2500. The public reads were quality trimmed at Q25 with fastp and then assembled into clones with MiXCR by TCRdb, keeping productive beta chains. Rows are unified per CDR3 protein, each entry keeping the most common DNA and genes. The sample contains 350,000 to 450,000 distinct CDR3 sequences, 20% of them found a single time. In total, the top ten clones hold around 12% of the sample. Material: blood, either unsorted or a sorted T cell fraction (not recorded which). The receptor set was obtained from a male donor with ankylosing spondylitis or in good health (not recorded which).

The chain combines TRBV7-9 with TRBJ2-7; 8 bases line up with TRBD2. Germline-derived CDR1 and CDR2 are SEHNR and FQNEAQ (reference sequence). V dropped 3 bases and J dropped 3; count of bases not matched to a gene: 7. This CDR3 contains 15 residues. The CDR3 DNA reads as TGTGCCAGCAGCTTGACACTAGCGGCGATCTACGAGCAGTACTTC. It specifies CASSLTLAAIYEQYF.

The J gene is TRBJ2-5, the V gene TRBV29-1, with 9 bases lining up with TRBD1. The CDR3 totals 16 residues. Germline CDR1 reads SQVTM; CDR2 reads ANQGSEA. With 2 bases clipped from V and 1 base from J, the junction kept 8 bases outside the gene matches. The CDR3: CSVEWWDRVLQETQYF. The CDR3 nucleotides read TGCAGCGTTGAATGGTGGGACAGGGTACTCCAAGAGACCCAGTACTTC.

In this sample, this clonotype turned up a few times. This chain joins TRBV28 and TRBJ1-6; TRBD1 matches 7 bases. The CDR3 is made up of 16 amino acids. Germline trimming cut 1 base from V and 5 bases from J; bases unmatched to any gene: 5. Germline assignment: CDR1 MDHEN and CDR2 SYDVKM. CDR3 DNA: TGTGCCAGCAGTTTATCAGGGGGGGACGATAATTCACCCCTCCACTTT. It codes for CASSLSGGDDNSPLHF.

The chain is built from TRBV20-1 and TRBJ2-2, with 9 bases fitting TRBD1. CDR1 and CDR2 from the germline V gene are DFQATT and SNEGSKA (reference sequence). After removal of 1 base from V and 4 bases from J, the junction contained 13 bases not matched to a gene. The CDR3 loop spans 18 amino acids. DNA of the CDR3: TGCAGTGCTAGAGGTACCTCCAGCGGACAGGGGATCACCGGGGAGCTGTTTTTT. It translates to CSARGTSSGQGITGELFF.

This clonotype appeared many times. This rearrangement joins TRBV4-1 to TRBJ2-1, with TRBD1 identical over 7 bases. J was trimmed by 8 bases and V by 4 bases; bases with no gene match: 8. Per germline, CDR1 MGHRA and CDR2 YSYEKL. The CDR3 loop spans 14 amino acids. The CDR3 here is CASSLGTEMDEQFF. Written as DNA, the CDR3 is TGCGCCAGCAGCCTCGGGACAGAGATGGATGAGCAGTTCTTC.

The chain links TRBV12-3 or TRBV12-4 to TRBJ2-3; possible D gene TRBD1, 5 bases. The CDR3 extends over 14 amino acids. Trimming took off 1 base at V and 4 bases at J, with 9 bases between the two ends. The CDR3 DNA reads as TGTGCCAGCAGTTTAGAGGCAGGGTCAGATACGCAGTATTTT. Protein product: CASSLEAGSDTQYF.

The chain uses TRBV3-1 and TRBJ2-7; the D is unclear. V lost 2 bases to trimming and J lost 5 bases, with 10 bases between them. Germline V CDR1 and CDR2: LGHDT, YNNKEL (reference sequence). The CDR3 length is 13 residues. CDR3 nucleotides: TGTGCCAGCAGCCAATATTCGGGTAACGAGCAGTACTTC. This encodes CASSQYSGNEQYF.

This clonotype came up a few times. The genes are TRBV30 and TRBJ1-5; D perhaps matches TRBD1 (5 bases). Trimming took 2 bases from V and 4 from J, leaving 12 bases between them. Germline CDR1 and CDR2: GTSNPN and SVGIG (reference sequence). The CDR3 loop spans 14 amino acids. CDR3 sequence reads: CAWSWDGTNQPQHF. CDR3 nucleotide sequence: TGTGCCTGGAGTTGGGACGGAACAAATCAGCCCCAGCATTTT.

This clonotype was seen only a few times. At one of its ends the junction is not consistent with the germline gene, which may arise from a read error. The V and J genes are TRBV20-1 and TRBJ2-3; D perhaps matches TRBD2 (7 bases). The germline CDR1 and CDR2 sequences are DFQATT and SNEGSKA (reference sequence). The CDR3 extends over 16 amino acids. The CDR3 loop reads CSARGSNRGASGTQYF. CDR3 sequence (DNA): TGCAGTGCAAGAGGTTCTAACCGGGGGGCAAGCGGGACGCAGTATTTT.

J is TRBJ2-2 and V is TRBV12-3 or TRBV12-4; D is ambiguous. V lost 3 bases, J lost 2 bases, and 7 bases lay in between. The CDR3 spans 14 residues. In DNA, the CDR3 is TGTGCCAGCAGTTTTCAGCCAAACACCGGGGAGCTGTTTTTT. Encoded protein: CASSFQPNTGELFF.

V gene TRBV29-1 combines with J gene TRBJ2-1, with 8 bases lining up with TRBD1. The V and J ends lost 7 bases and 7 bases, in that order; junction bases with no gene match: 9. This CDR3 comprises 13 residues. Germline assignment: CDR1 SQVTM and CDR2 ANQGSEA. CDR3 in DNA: TGCAGCGGAGGGACAGGAATTGGGAATGAGCAGTTCTTC. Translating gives CSGGTGIGNEQFF.

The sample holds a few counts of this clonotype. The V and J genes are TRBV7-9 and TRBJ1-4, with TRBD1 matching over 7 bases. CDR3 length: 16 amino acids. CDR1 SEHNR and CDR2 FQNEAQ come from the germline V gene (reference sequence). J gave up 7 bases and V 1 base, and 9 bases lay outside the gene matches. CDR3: CASSLERRDRPEKLFF. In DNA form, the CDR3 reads TGTGCCAGCAGCTTAGAAAGAAGGGACAGACCTGAAAAACTGTTTTTT.

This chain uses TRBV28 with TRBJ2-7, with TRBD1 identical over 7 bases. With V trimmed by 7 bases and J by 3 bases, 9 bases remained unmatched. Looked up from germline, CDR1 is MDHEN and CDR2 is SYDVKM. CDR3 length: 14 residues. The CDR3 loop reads CASTEDRVVYEQYF. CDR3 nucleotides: TGTGCCAGCACCGAAGACAGGGTAGTCTACGAGCAGTACTTC.

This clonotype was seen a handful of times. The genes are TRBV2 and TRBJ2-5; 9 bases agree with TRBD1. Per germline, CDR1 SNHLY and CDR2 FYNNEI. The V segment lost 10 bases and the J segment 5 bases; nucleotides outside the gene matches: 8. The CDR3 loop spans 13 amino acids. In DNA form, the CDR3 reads TGTGCCACCGACACAGGGGGCGACGAGACCCAGTACTTC. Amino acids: CATDTGGDETQYF.

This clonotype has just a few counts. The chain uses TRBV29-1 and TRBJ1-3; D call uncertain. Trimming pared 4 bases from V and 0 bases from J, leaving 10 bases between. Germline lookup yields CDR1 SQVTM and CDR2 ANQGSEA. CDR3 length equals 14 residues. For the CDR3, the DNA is TGCAGCGTTGCAGACCGGGTCTCTGGAAACACCATATATTTT. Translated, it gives CSVADRVSGNTIYF. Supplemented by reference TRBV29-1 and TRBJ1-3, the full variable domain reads SAVISQKPSRDICQRGTSLTIQCQVDSQVTMMFWYRQQPGQSLTLIATANQGSEATYESGFVIDKFPISRPNLTFSTLTVSNMSPEDSSIYLCSVADRVSGNTIYFGEGSWLTVV.

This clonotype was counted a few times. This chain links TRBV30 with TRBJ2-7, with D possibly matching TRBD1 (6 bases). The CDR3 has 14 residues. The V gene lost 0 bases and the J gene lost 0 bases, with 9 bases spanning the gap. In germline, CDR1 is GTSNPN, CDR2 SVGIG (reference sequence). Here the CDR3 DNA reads TGTGCCTGGAGTGTGGACAGCTCCTCCTACGAGCAGTACTTC. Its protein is CAWSVDSSSYEQYF.

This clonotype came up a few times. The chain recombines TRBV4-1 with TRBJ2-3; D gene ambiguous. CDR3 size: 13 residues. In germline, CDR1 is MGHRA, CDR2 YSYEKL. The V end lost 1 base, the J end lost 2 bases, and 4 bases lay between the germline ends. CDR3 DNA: TGCGCCAGCAGCCAAGGGCCCACAGATACGCAGTATTTT. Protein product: CASSQGPTDTQYF.

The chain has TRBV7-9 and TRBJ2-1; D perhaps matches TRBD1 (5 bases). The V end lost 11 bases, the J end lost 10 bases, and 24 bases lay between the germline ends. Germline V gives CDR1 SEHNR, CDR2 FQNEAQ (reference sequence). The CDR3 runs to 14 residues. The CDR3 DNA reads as TGTGCCGGATCCTCTGCGCAGGGATTAGACGAGCAGTTCTTC. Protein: CAGSSAQGLDEQFF.